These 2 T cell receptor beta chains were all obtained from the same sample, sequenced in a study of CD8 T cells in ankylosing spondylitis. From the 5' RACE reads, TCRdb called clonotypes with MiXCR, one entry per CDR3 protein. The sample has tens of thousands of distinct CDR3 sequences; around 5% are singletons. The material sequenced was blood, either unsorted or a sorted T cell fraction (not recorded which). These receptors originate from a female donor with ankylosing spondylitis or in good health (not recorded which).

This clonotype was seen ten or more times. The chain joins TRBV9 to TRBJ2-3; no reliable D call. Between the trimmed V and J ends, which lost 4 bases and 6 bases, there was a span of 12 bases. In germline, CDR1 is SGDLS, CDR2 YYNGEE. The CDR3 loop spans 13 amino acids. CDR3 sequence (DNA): TGTGCCAGCAGCCCCCAGACGAAGGATACGCAGTATTTT. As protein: CASSPQTKDTQYF.

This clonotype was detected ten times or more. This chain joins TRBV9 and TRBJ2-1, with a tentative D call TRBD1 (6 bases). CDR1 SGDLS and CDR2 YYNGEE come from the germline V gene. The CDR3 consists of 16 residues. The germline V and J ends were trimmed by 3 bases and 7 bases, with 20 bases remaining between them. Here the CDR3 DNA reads TGTGCCAGCAGCGGCATTTTGAGGAGTAGGGGGAATGAGCAGTTCTTC. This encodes CASSGILRSRGNEQFF. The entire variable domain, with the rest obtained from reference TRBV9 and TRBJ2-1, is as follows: DSGVTQTPKHLITATGQRVTLRCSPRSGDLSVYWYQQSLDQGLQFLIQYYNGEERAKGNILERFSAQQFPDLHSELNLSSLELGDSALYFCASSGILRSRGNEQFFGPGTRLTVL.